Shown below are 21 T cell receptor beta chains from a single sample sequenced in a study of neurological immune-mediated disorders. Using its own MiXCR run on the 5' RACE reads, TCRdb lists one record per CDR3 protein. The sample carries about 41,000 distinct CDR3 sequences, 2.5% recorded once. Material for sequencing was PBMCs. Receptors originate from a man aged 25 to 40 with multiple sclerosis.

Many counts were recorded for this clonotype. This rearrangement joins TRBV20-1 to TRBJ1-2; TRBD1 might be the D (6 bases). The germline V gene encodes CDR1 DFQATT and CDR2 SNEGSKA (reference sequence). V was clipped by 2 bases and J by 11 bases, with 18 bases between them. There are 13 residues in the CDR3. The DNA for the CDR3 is TGCAGTGCTAGAAGTCCCGACAGGCACGAATACACCTTC. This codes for CSARSPDRHEYTF.

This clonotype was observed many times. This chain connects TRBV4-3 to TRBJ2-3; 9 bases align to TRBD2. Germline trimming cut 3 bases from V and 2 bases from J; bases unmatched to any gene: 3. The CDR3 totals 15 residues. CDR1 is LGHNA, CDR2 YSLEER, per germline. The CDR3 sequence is CASSQTSGDTDTQYF. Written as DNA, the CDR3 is TGCGCCAGCAGCCAGACTAGCGGAGACACAGATACGCAGTATTTT.

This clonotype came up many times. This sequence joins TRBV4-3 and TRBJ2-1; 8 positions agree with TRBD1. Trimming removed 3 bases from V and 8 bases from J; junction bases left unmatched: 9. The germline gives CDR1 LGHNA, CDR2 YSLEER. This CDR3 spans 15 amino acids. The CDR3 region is CASSHGDRPGDEQFF. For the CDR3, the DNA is TGCGCCAGCAGCCATGGGGACAGGCCGGGTGATGAGCAGTTCTTC.

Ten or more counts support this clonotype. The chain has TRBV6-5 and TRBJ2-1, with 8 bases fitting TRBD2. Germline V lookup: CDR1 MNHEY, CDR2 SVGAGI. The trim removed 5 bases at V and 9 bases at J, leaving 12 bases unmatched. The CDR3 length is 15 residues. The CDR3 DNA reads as TGTGCCAGCAGTCCGGGACTAGGTACTACAAGTGAGCAGTTCTTC. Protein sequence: CASSPGLGTTSEQFF.

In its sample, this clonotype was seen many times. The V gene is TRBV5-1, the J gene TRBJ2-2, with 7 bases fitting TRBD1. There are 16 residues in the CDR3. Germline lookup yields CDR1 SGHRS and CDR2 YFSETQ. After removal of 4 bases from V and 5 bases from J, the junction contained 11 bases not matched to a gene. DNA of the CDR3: TGCGCCAGCAGCGCTAAATCCGGGACAGAAACCGGGGAGCTGTTTTTT. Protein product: CASSAKSGTETGELFF.

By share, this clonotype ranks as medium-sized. The CDR3 protein is CSAYPEANVLTF. CDR3 DNA: TGCAGTGCTTACCCGGAGGCCAACGTCCTGACTTTC. The chain combines TRBV20-1 with TRBJ2-6; unclear D gene. The germline V gene has CDR1 DFQATT and CDR2 SNEGSKA (reference sequence). The CDR3 has 12 residues. Trimming cost V 5 bases and J 6 bases, with 8 bases left between them.

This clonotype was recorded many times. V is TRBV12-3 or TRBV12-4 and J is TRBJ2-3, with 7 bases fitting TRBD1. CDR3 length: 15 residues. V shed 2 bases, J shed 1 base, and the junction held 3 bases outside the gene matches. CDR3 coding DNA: TGTGCCAGCAGTTTACGGGGACAGCGCACAGATACGCAGTATTTT. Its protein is CASSLRGQRTDTQYF.

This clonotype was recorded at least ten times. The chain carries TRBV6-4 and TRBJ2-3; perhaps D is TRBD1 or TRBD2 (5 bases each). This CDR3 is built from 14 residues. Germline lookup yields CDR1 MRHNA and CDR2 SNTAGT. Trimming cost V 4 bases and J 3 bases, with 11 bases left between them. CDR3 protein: CASSARGETDTQYF. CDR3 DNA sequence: TGTGCCAGCAGTGCTCGGGGCGAAACAGATACGCAGTATTTT.

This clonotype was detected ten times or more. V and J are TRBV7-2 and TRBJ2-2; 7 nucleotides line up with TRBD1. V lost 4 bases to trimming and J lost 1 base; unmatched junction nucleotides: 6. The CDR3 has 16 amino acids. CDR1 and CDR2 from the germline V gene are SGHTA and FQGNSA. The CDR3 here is CASSSNRGVNTGELFF. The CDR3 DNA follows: TGTGCCAGCAGCTCAAACAGGGGAGTGAACACCGGGGAGCTGTTTTTT. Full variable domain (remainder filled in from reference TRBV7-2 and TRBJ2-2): GAGVSQSPSNKVTEKGKDVELRCDPISGHTALYWYRQSLGQGLEFLIYFQGNSAPDKSGLPSDRFSAERTGGSVSTLTIQRTQQEDSAVYLCASSSNRGVNTGELFFGEGSRLTVL.

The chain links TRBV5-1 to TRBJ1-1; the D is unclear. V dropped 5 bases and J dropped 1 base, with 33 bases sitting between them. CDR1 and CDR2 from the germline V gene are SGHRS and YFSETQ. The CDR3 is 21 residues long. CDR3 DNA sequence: TGCGCCAGCAGATCATTCGGTCGGTTGCCGGGTTACGGCAGCGAGAACACTGAAGCTTTCTTT. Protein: CASRSFGRLPGYGSENTEAFF.

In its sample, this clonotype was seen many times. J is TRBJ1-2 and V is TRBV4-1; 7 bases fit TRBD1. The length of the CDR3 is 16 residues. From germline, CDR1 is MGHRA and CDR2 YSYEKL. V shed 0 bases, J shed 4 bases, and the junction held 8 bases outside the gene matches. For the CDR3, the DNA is TGCGCCAGCAGCCAAGATCTGGGGACAGATATCTATGGCTACACCTTC. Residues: CASSQDLGTDIYGYTF.

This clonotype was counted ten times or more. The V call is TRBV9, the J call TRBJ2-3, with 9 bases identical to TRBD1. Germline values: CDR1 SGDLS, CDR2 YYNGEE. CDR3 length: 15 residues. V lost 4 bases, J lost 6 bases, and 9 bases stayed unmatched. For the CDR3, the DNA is TGTGCCAGCAGCCCTTCGGGACAGGGACCTGATACGCAGTATTTT. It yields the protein CASSPSGQGPDTQYF.

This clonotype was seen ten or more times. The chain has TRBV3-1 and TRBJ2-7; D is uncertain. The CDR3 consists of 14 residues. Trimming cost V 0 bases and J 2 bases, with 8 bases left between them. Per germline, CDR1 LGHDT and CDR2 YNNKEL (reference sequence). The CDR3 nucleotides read TGTGCCAGCAGCCAAGATATGGGGACCTACGAGCAGTACTTC. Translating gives CASSQDMGTYEQYF.

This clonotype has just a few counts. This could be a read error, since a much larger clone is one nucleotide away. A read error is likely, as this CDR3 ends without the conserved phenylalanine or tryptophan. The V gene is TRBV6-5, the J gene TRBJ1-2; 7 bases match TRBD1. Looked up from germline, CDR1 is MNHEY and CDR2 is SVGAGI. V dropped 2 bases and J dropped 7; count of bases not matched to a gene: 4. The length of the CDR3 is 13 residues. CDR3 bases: TGTGCCAGCAGTTACGAGACAGGGTTTGGCTACACCTGC. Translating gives CASSYETGFGYTC.

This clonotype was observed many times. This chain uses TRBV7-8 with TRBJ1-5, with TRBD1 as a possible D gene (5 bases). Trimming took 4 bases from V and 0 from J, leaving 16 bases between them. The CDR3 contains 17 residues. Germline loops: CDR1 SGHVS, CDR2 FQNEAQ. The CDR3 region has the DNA TGTGCCAGCAGCTCTGGGGGAGGGTCGGATAGCAATCAGCCCCAGCATTTT. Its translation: CASSSGGGSDSNQPQHF.

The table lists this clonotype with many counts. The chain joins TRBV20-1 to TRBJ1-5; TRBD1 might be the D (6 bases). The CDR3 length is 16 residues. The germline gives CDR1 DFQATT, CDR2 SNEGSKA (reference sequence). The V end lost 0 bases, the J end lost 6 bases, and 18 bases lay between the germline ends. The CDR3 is CSAREFRAGDGQPQHF. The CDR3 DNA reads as TGCAGTGCTAGAGAGTTCAGGGCAGGGGATGGTCAGCCCCAGCATTTT.

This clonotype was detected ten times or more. CDR3 residues: CASSLARRTGEKQGYTF. The CDR3 nucleotides are TGTGCCAGCAGCTTAGCGAGGAGGACAGGGGAGAAGCAGGGCTACACCTTC. This chain uses TRBV7-9 with TRBJ1-2; 9 bases fit TRBD1. In germline, CDR1 is SEHNR, CDR2 FQNEAQ (reference sequence). This CDR3 is 17 amino acids long. Trimming removed 0 bases from V and 8 bases from J; junction bases left unmatched: 13. The entire variable domain, with the rest obtained from reference TRBV7-9 and TRBJ1-2, is as follows: DTGVSQNPRHKITKRGQNVTFRCDPISEHNRLYWYRQTLGQGPEFLTYFQNEAQLEKSRLLSDRFSAERPKGSFSTLEIQRTEQGDSAMYLCASSLARRTGEKQGYTFGSGTRLTVV.

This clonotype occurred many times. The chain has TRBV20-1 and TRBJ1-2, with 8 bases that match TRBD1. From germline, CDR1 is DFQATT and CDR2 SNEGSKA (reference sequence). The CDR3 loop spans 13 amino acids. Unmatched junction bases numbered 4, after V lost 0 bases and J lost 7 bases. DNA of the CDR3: TGCAGTGCTAGAGATGGCAGGGGGCTTGGCTACACCTTC. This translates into CSARDGRGLGYTF.

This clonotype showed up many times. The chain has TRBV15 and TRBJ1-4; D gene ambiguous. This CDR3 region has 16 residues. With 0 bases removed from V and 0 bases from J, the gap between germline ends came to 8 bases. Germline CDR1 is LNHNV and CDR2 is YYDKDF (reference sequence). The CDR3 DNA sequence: TGTGCCACCAGCAGAGATCCGAGCGCAACTAATGAAAAACTGTTTTTT. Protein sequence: CATSRDPSATNEKLFF.

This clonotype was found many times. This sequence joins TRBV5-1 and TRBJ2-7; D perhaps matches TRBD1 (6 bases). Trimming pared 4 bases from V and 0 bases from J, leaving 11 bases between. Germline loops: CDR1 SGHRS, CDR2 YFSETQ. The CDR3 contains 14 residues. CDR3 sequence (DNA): TGCGCCAGCAGCGAACAGGGTAGCTCCTACGAGCAGTACTTC. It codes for CASSEQGSSYEQYF.

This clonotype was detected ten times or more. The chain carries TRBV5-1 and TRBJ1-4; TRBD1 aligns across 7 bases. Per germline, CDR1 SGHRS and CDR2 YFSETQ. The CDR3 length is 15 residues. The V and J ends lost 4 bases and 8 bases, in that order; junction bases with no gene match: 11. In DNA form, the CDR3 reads TGCGCCAGCAGCACACAGGGGATGGCGGGCGAAAAACTGTTTTTT. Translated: CASSTQGMAGEKLFF.